This is a list of T cell receptor beta chains from one sample in a study of blood T cell repertoires in COVID-19. Here immunoSEQ multiplex PCR was the method, and the copy in TCRdb shows in-frame clones only, minus some. This table holds more than 95,000 clones, 70% to 85% found once. The specimen was peripheral blood. All receptors derive from a man in his forties or fifties with acute or convalescent COVID-19. The CDR3 runs from the conserved cysteine through the conserved F or W. The D gene is left open where the match is weak. Where a row states a size, it is once, few, many or the class of an expanded clone; other rows omit it.

size	J	V	D	DNA	CDR3
-	TRBJ1-6	TRBV7-6	-	TGTGCCAGCAGCTTATGGACAGTAAATTCACCCCTCCACTTT	CASSLWTVNSPLHF
-	TRBJ1-1	TRBV4-1	TRBD1	TGCGCCAGCAGCCAAGCCGGGACAGGGGGCACTGAAGCTTTCTTT	CASSQAGTGGTEAFF
-	TRBJ2-5	TRBV4-1	-	TGCGCCAGCAGCCAAGAGGGGAGGAGTCGACTAAAAGAGACCCAGTACTTC	CASSQEGRSRLKETQYF
few	TRBJ2-3	TRBV9	-	TGTGCCAGCAGCGTAGATTGGGGGGCAGATACGCAGTATTTT	CASSVDWGADTQYF
few	TRBJ2-5	TRBV11-2	-	TGTGCCTCCACAACCCCAGGGCGAGAGACCCAGTACTTC	CASTTPGRETQYF
-	TRBJ1-3	TRBV9	-	TGTGCCAGCAGCGTAGCTCCCCCGGACAGAGGAAACACCATATATTTT	CASSVAPPDRGNTIYF
few	TRBJ2-7	TRBV6-5	-	TGTGCCAGCAGTTACTCGGGTACGGGCGAGCAGTACTTC	CASSYSGTGEQYF
-	TRBJ1-1	TRBV30	-	TGTGCCTGGAGTCCGCAGGCCGGCACTGAAGCTTTCTTT	CAWSPQAGTEAFF
-	TRBJ1-4	TRBV25-1	-	TGTGCCAGCACCATTGATCCCCGGGTTGAAAAACTGTTTTTT	CASTIDPRVEKLFF
-	TRBJ2-5	TRBV29-1	TRBD2	TGCAGCGCCACACGGGGAGGGTGGTCAGGGACCCAGTACTTC	CSATRGGWSGTQYF
-	TRBJ1-3	TRBV28	-	TGTGCCAGCAGATTTCTTGAGGGCCGAGGAAACACCATATATTTT	CASRFLEGRGNTIYF
few	TRBJ2-5	TRBV5-4	TRBD2	TGTGCCAGCAGCTTGGTTCTGGGAGGGCCGGGTGAGACCCAGTACTTC	CASSLVLGGPGETQYF
once	TRBJ1-3	TRBV12-3/TRBV12-4	-	TGTGCCAGCAAACTCCCTGGAAACACCATATATTTT	CASKLPGNTIYF
-	TRBJ2-1	TRBV7-9	TRBD2	TGTGCCAGCAGCGGGGGTGACACGGGAGGGTACAATGAGCAGTTCTTC	CASSGGDTGGYNEQFF
-	TRBJ2-7	TRBV6-5	-	TGTGCCAGCAGACTGGACAGAGACTACGAGCAGTACTTC	CASRLDRDYEQYF
-	TRBJ2-7	TRBV28	TRBD2	TGTGCCAGCATCAACGGGACTAGCGGGAGAGGGGAGCAGTACTTC	CASINGTSGRGEQYF
-	TRBJ1-4	TRBV7-8	-	TGTGCCAGCAGCTTACTACCGGTTAATGAAAAACTGTTTTTT	CASSLLPVNEKLFF
-	TRBJ2-3	TRBV20-1	-	TGCAGTGCTAGTGGGAAAAGGCGGGGCACAGATACGCAGTATTTT	CSASGKRRGTDTQYF
few	TRBJ2-7	TRBV4-1	TRBD1	TGCGCCAGCAGCCCCCCCGGGACAGTTACCTACGAGCAGTACTTC	CASSPPGTVTYEQYF
-	TRBJ1-4	TRBV11-1	-	TGTGCCAGCAGCCGGCCCCGGGGAGAAAAACTGTTTTTT	CASSRPRGEKLFF
-	TRBJ2-2	TRBV5-1	-	TGCGCCAGCAGCTTGGAGACAGTAGACACCGGGGAGCTGTTTTTT	CASSLETVDTGELFF
few	TRBJ1-1	TRBV11-2	TRBD1	TGTGCCAGCAGCTTAGGACAGGGAAACACTGAAGCTTTCTTT	CASSLGQGNTEAFF
-	TRBJ2-3	TRBV5-1	-	TGCGCCAGCAGCTTGGTTAACAGGTACACAGATACGCAGTATTTT	CASSLVNRYTDTQYF
-	TRBJ2-7	TRBV27	-	TGTGCCAGCAGCCCTGGGAGCGGAGGCTACGAGCAGTACTTC	CASSPGSGGYEQYF
-	TRBJ2-5	TRBV19	TRBD1	TGTGCCAGTAGTACCCGGACAGGTGAAGAGACCCAGTACTTC	CASSTRTGEETQYF
-	TRBJ1-1	TRBV28	-	TGTGTATGTGGGGGGTCTCGGAACACTGAAGCTTTCTTT	CVCGGSRNTEAFF
-	TRBJ2-7	TRBV10-3	-	TGTGCCATCAGTGAGGGACAGCGCGACTACGAGCAGTACTTC	CAISEGQRDYEQYF
-	TRBJ2-3	TRBV13	-	TGTGCCAGCAGCTCGCGAGGCACAGATACGCAGTATTTT	CASSSRGTDTQYF
few	TRBJ2-7	TRBV27	-	TGTGCCAGCAGTTTACAGGGGAGCTCCTACGAGCAGTACTTC	CASSLQGSSYEQYF
-	TRBJ2-1	TRBV7-9	TRBD2	TGTGCCAGCAGCTTAATAGCGGGACCTTCCTACAATGAGCAGTTCTTC	CASSLIAGPSYNEQFF
-	TRBJ2-7	TRBV9	-	TGTGCCAGCAGCGTAGACAGCGGCTCCTACGAGCAGTACTTC	CASSVDSGSYEQYF
many	TRBJ2-7	TRBV30	TRBD1	TGTGCCTGGAGGGTCGGACAGGGCGCCTACGAGCAGTACTTC	CAWRVGQGAYEQYF
-	TRBJ1-1	TRBV7-9	-	TGTGCCAGCACGGGGGGGAGTTGGGCTTTCTTT	CASTGGSWAFF
once	TRBJ1-5	TRBV2	-	TGTGCCAGCTCAAGACAGGCTTATAGCAATCAGCCCCAGCATTTT	CASSRQAYSNQPQHF
-	TRBJ2-3	TRBV19	TRBD2	TGTGCCAGTAGTATTTCGGGGACTAGGTATGATACGCAGTATTTT	CASSISGTRYDTQYF
few	TRBJ1-5	TRBV19	TRBD1	TGTGCCAGTAGTCTCGGACAGGGAGGGGGTCAGCCCCAGCATTTT	CASSLGQGGGQPQHF
-	TRBJ1-1	TRBV19	-	TGTGCCAGTAGTATTTTTCCAGGAACGAACACTGAAGCTTTCTTT	CASSIFPGTNTEAFF
few	TRBJ2-7	TRBV5-1	-	TGCGCCAGCAGCTTGGAGCCCACCTCCTACGAGCAGTACTTC	CASSLEPTSYEQYF
once	TRBJ1-2	TRBV30	TRBD1	TGTGCCTGGAGTGTCGACAGGGGAAACTATGGCTACACCTTC	CAWSVDRGNYGYTF
few	TRBJ2-3	TRBV27	-	TGTGCCAGCAGTTTGCGGGCCGCCACCTCCATCTCCCCAGATACGCAGTATTTT	CASSLRAATSISPDTQYF
few	TRBJ1-2	TRBV12-5	-	TGTGCTAGTGAAAAGGAGGGACGGGGCTACACCTTC	CASEKEGRGYTF
-	TRBJ1-4	TRBV3-1/TRBV3-2	TRBD1	TGTGCCAGCAGCCTCGGGACAGGGCAGAACAATGAAAAACTGTTTTTT	CASSLGTGQNNEKLFF
-	TRBJ2-6	TRBV2	-	TGTGCCAGCAGCGGAGGGCAATCGGGGGCCAACGTCCTGACTTTC	CASSGGQSGANVLTF
few	TRBJ2-1	TRBV5-1	TRBD1	TGCGCCAGCAGCTTGGTTGGCAGGGGGCTAGGTGAGCAGTTCTTC	CASSLVGRGLGEQFF
-	TRBJ2-1	TRBV5-1	TRBD2	TGCGCCAGCAGCTTGGCCTCTAGCGGGAGGTTCAATGAGCAGTTCTTC	CASSLASSGRFNEQFF